The entry below gives a single T cell receptor (beta chain) sequence along with its context. No antigen is known for it. The gene names here belong to mouse. Read sequence stops 4 residues before the CDR3 end, and the germline J gene provides the missing end. This specimen belongs to a study of CD8+ T cells in alopecia areata. The wider study: Grafts of skin from C3H/HeJ donors aged roughly 6-12 months with spontaneous alopecia went to female C3H/HeJ mice aged roughly 7-10 weeks. Study-level results: Across lesional scalp, and particularly alopecia totalis/universalis, clonality surpassed that of normal scalp.

The CDR3 runs 15 residues. Deletions cut 2 bases from V and 1 base from J, with 10 bases between. The V gene's germline CDR1 is SGHSA and CDR2 FRNQAP. On the basis of CD4, CD8alpha, NKG2D, NKG2ACE and other markers, pooled cutaneous lymph node cells were sorted. Reverse transcription of extracted RNA yielded cDNA, which provided the sequencing template. Clones were read by immunoSEQ multiplex PCR, and TCRdb kept only the in-frame ones, dropping some. The table lists approximately 300,000 clones, no singletons, with approximately 1.2% in the top ten. This chain uses TRBV16 with TRBJ2-5, with D maybe TRBD1 (5 bases). The source of this sequence is a C3H/HeJ mouse with alopecia areata. The MHC haplotype of this mouse line is H2-k. Source material: CD4+ T cells sorted from a lymph node. The part of the CDR3 DNA that was read is TGTGCAAGCAGCTTAAGAGGGGTGGACCAAGAC. Translation gives CASSLRGVDQD. Given in full, the CDR3 is CASSLRGVDQDTQYF.